This entry lists 10 T cell receptor beta chains sequenced from one sample in a study of cytomegalovirus exposure and HLA in healthy donors (dated by TCRdb to 2016 to 2017). Libraries came from the immunoSEQ multiplex PCR assay. For the multiplex PCR, a mixture combining 60 forward primers for TCR Vbeta segments and 13 reverse primers for TCR Jbeta segments was used. TCRdb limited this immuneACCESS table to in-frame rearrangements with V and J called. A share of clones is missing; checked studies link under half to unresolved V genes, and the rest is unexplained. This sample lists some 150,000 clones; more than 9.5% were detected once. The top ten clonotypes cover less than 2% of the sample. The material sequenced was PBMCs. The source is a man between 45 and 60 years old in good health and CMV-seronegative.

Only a few counts were recorded for this clone. The V call is TRBV11-2, the J call TRBJ1-4; 7 bases are shared with TRBD1. The CDR3 spans 15 residues. Per the germline V gene, CDR1 is SGHAT and CDR2 is FQNNGV. J was trimmed by 11 bases and V by 0 bases; bases with no gene match: 9. Written as DNA, the CDR3 is TGTGCCAGCAGCTTAGATTGGCGACAGGGAGCCAAACTGTTTTTT. Its translation: CASSLDWRQGAKLFF.

There are a few counts of this clone. Other DNA variants within this sample encode the same CDR3. The gene calls are TRBV6-1 and TRBJ2-1, with 7 bases that match TRBD1. J lost 7 bases, V lost 2 bases, and 8 bases had no gene match. Germline CDR1 MNHNS, CDR2 SASEGT. The CDR3 has 15 residues. The CDR3 loop reads CASSESGGALNEQFF. CDR3 nucleotides: TGTGCCAGCAGTGAATCAGGGGGAGCATTGAATGAGCAGTTCTTC.

This clone was found a few times. The gene calls are TRBV2 and TRBJ1-6; D not resolved. Germline CDR1 is SNHLY and CDR2 is FYNNEI. This CDR3 region has 14 residues. Trimming cost V 1 base and J 8 bases, with 9 bases left between them. This CDR3 is CASSEGVSYSPLHF. The CDR3, as DNA: TGTGCCAGCAGTGAAGGTGTCAGTTATTCACCCCTCCACTTT.

This clone turned up a few times. The chain joins TRBV20-1 to TRBJ1-1; possible D gene TRBD1, 5 bases. The ends were cut back, 5 bases at V and 8 bases at J, with 12 bases in the middle. CDR1 is DFQATT and CDR2 is SNEGSKA in the germline V gene (reference sequence). The CDR3 loop spans 11 amino acids. The CDR3 region has the DNA TGCAGTGCTCCGAAGGGGATCGAAGCTTTCTTT. Translation: CSAPKGIEAFF.

This chain connects TRBV21-1 to TRBJ2-1; the table's TRBD2 call for D was not verified on the DNA. TRBV21-1 has pseudogene status. The CDR3 consists of 14 residues. In DNA, the CDR3 is TGTGCCAGCAGCAAACGGACTAACTACAATGAGCAGTTCTTC. Translating gives CASSKRTNYNEQFF.

The chain is built from TRBV5-8 and TRBJ2-3; 8 nucleotides line up with TRBD2. The V gene end was trimmed by 4 bases and the J gene end by 2 bases; junction bases not matched to a gene: 6. Germline V gene sequence: CDR1 SGHTS, CDR2 YDEGEE. The CDR3 consists of 15 residues. The CDR3 nucleotides read TGTGCCAGCAGCCCAAGCGGGGGATACACAGATACGCAGTATTTT. Translating gives CASSPSGGYTDTQYF.

The chain links TRBV10-3 to TRBJ1-1; unclear D gene. The CDR3 extends over 13 amino acids. V was clipped by 3 bases and J by 4 bases, with 9 bases between them. Germline values: CDR1 ENHRY, CDR2 SYGVKD. The CDR3 region has the DNA TGTGCCATCAGTGATACAGTATCCACTGAAGCTTTCTTT. Amino acid sequence: CAISDTVSTEAFF.

This clone has just a few counts. The rearrangement joins TRBV7-8 to TRBJ2-5; 7 nucleotides match TRBD1. Trimming at V came to 3 bases and at J to 4 bases, leaving 5 bases not matched to a gene. Per germline, CDR1 SGHVS and CDR2 FQNEAQ. This CDR3 is built from 14 residues. CDR3 sequence reads: CASSFTGTVETQYF. CDR3 nucleotide sequence: TGTGCCAGCAGCTTCACCGGGACAGTAGAGACCCAGTACTTC. The variable domain in full, completed from reference TRBV7-8 and TRBJ2-5, reads GAGVSQSPRYKVAKRGQDVALRCDPISGHVSLFWYQQALGQGPEFLTYFQNEAQLDKSGLPSDRFFAERPEGSVSTLKIQRTQQEDSAVYLCASSFTGTVETQYFGPGTRLLVL.

The chain recombines TRBV14 with TRBJ1-2; D perhaps matches TRBD1 (5 bases). There are 15 residues in the CDR3. Germline lookup yields CDR1 SGHDN and CDR2 FVKESK. Between the trimmed V and J ends, which lost 0 bases and 4 bases, there was a span of 12 bases. CDR3 coding DNA: TGTGCCAGCAGCCAAGATTTGGGGCGCGCCTATGGCTACACCTTC. Amino acids: CASSQDLGRAYGYTF.

V usage is TRBV19 and J usage is TRBJ2-2, with TRBD2 identical over 13 bases. V was pared by 5 bases and J by 7 bases, with 4 bases of the junction left unmatched. The germline V gene has CDR1 LNHDA and CDR2 SQIVND (reference sequence). The CDR3 covers 15 residues. The CDR3 nucleotides are TGTGCCAGTAGTCGGACTAGCGGGAGTCACGGGGAGCTGTTTTTT. Its protein product is CASSRTSGSHGELFF. The entire variable domain, with the rest obtained from reference TRBV19 and TRBJ2-2, is as follows: DGGITQSPKYLFRKEGQNVTLSCEQNLNHDAMYWYRQDPGQGLRLIYYSQIVNDFQKGDIAEGYSVSREKKESFPLTVTSAQKNPTAFYLCASSRTSGSHGELFFGEGSRLTVL.